This passage covers 26 T cell receptor beta chains from one sample sequenced in a study of blood T cell repertoires in COVID-19. Measured with immunoSEQ multiplex PCR; TCRdb has only the in-frame clones, and not every one. The table shows over 400,000 clones, with 75% to 90% occurring only once. The sample consisted of PBMCs or T cells enriched from blood (not recorded which). The receptors here all came from a woman aged 55-69 years who had recovered from COVID-19.

The chain carries TRBV6-5 and TRBJ1-2; D unclear. CDR3 length equals 12 residues. Germline CDR1 MNHEY, CDR2 SVGAGI. The V and J ends lost 6 bases and 5 bases respectively, with 10 bases between them. The CDR3 protein is CASRKTGYGYTF. For the CDR3, the DNA is TGTGCCAGCAGGAAGACGGGGTATGGCTACACCTTC.

This clone was found once. V is TRBV23-1 and J is TRBJ2-1, with a weak D call TRBD2 (6 bases). TRBV23-1 is noted as an ORF with a role that remains uncertain. V lost 3 bases and J lost 8, with 14 bases in between. This CDR3 contains 14 residues. As DNA, the CDR3 is TGCGCCAGCAGTCAGTTCGTCAGGGAGGATGAGCAGTTCTTC. This translates into CASSQFVREDEQFF.

V gene TRBV7-2 combines with J gene TRBJ2-1; D unresolved. This CDR3 contains 12 residues. Trimming shortened V by 4 bases and J by 9 bases, and 10 bases separated the two germline ends. CDR1 and CDR2 (germline): SGHTA, FQGNSA. The CDR3 region is CASSSFPGEQFF. The CDR3 nucleotides read TGTGCCAGCAGCTCCTTCCCGGGTGAGCAGTTCTTC.

The V gene is TRBV7-6, the J gene TRBJ2-3, with 14 positions matching TRBD2. Germline CDR1 and CDR2: SGHVS and FNYEAQ. The ends lost 5 bases at V and 2 bases at J; junction bases unmatched: 15. The CDR3 contains 20 residues. The CDR3 bases are TGTGCCAGCAGCCCAGACCTTACCGGGACTAGCGGGAGCTACACAGATACGCAGTATTTT. Its translation: CASSPDLTGTSGSYTDTQYF.

This clone has only one observation. This chain uses TRBV18 with TRBJ2-4; the match to TRBD2 covers 7 bases. V lost 1 base, J lost 9 bases, and 6 bases stayed unmatched. Germline CDR1 reads KGHSH; CDR2 reads LQKENI. CDR3 size: 14 residues. CDR3: CASSPRSPGGIQYF. CDR3 sequence (DNA): TGTGCCAGCTCACCACGATCTCCGGGGGGCATTCAGTACTTC.

The chain's CDR3 is CASSLGGGTMNTEAFF. The DNA for the CDR3 is TGTGCCAGCAGCTTAGGGGGGGGGACGATGAACACTGAAGCTTTCTTT. The gene calls are TRBV7-6 and TRBJ1-1; maybe TRBD1 (5 bases). CDR1 is SGHVS, CDR2 FNYEAQ, per germline. V dropped 1 base and J dropped 0 bases, with 12 bases sitting between them. CDR3 length: 16 residues.

The chain couples TRBV29-1 to TRBJ2-2; 7 nucleotides agree with TRBD2. The V gene end was trimmed by 7 bases and the J gene end by 4 bases; junction bases not matched to a gene: 3. There are 12 residues in the CDR3. The V gene's germline CDR1 is SQVTM and CDR2 ANQGSEA. The CDR3 DNA follows: TGCAGCGCCCGGGGGGTCACCGGGGAGCTGTTTTTT. The encoded protein is CSARGVTGELFF.

This clone was seen more than once but under ten times. The DNA of the CDR3 is TGTGCCAGCAGCTTAGGGAGGGTTATTGAAGCTTTCTTT. This codes for CASSLGRVIEAFF. The chain employs TRBV7-2 and TRBJ1-1; the D is unclear. The CDR3 spans 13 residues. CDR1 and CDR2 from the germline V gene are SGHTA and FQGNSA. The germline V and J ends were trimmed by 1 base and 7 bases, with 10 bases remaining between them.

CDR3 nucleotides: TGTGCCAGCAGTGCCGTTCAGTGGGATAGCGGGACAGATACGCAGTATTTT. It codes for CASSAVQWDSGTDTQYF. V is TRBV6-1 and J is TRBJ2-3; 7 bases are a match to TRBD2. V was pared by 4 bases and J by 3 bases, with 13 bases of the junction left unmatched. The CDR3 loop spans 17 amino acids. Germline values: CDR1 MNHNS, CDR2 SASEGT.

The chain joins TRBV18 to TRBJ2-1, with a tentative D call TRBD2 (5 bases). Trimming stripped 4 bases from V and 5 bases from J, with 15 bases between. This CDR3 has 15 residues. Germline CDR1 and CDR2: KGHSH and LQKENI. The CDR3 loop reads CASSLFRGAHNEQFF. DNA for the CDR3: TGTGCCAGCTCACTCTTCCGGGGTGCACACAATGAGCAGTTCTTC.

The chain employs TRBV7-2 and TRBJ1-5; 9 bases match TRBD1. Germline V lookup: CDR1 SGHTA, CDR2 FQGNSA. V lost 4 bases and J lost 0; bases outside the gene matches: 4. The CDR3 runs 16 residues. The CDR3 sequence: CASSSGQGNSNQPQHF. The CDR3 DNA reads as TGTGCCAGCAGCTCAGGACAGGGGAATAGCAATCAGCCCCAGCATTTT.

This chain connects TRBV20-1 to TRBJ2-2; D possibly corresponds to TRBD1 (6 bases). Per germline, CDR1 DFQATT and CDR2 SNEGSKA (reference sequence). Trimming removed 7 bases at V and 7 bases at J, with 10 bases between. The CDR3 is 11 amino acids. CDR3 sequence (DNA): TGCAGTGTTCAGGGGAACGGGGAGCTGTTTTTT. Translated, it gives CSVQGNGELFF.

V usage is TRBV5-1 and J usage is TRBJ2-1; TRBD1 might be the D (5 bases). Germline CDR1 reads SGHRS; CDR2 reads YFSETQ. The V and J ends lost 0 bases and 2 bases respectively, with 15 bases between them. The CDR3 spans 17 residues. As DNA, the CDR3 is TGCGCCAGCAGCTTGGGGGGCGACAGAGTAGCCTACAATGAGCAGTTCTTC. This encodes CASSLGGDRVAYNEQFF.

The rearrangement uses TRBV24-1 and TRBJ2-7, with a weak D call TRBD1 (6 bases). The CDR3 spans 14 residues. The germline CDR1 and CDR2 sequences are KGHDR and SFDVKD. The V gene lost 3 bases and the J gene lost 5 bases, with 13 bases spanning the gap. CDR3 bases: TGTGCCACCAGTGATCTTGGCAGGGGAAACGAGCAGTACGTC. Amino acid sequence: CATSDLGRGNEQYV.

This chain uses TRBV27 with TRBJ2-7; 8 bases agree with TRBD1. Germline V gives CDR1 MNHEY, CDR2 SMNVEV (reference sequence). V trimming: 5 bases; J trimming: 6 bases; junction bases outside the gene matches: 9. This CDR3 has 14 amino acids. CDR3 nucleotides: TGTGCCAGCAGTGAGCTCAGGGGGCTAGGCGAGCAGTACTTC. Translated: CASSELRGLGEQYF.

J is TRBJ2-5 and V is TRBV7-2; a possible D gene is TRBD1 (6 bases). CDR3 size: 13 residues. The germline gives CDR1 SGHTA, CDR2 FQGNSA. The ends were cut back, 5 bases at V and 1 base at J, with 8 bases in the middle. The CDR3 DNA is TGTGCCAGCAGCCCGACAGGCCAAGAGACCCAGTACTTC. Translation gives CASSPTGQETQYF.

V usage is TRBV14 and J usage is TRBJ1-6, with unresolved D. The CDR3 length is 15 residues. V shed 0 bases and J shed 9 bases, with 12 bases lying between them. Germline values: CDR1 SGHDN, CDR2 FVKESK. This chain's CDR3 is CASSQEHTSGSPLHF. CDR3 nucleotides: TGTGCCAGCAGCCAAGAACATACCAGTGGTTCACCCCTCCACTTT.

This clone came up a few times. The V and J genes are TRBV6-5 and TRBJ1-1; D remains unclear. Germline-derived CDR1 and CDR2 are MNHEY and SVGAGI. With 6 bases removed from V and 1 base from J, the gap between germline ends came to 9 bases. The CDR3 has 13 residues. The CDR3 here is CASSRISNTEAFF. CDR3 coding DNA: TGTGCCAGCAGCAGGATCTCGAACACTGAAGCTTTCTTT.

This clone was seen more than once but under ten times. The CDR3: CASSNDREDQPQHF. CDR3 bases: TGTGCCAGCAGTAACGACAGGGAAGATCAGCCCCAGCATTTT. This chain joins TRBV6-5 and TRBJ1-5; TRBD1 matches at 7 bases. Germline lookup yields CDR1 MNHEY and CDR2 SVGAGI. The CDR3 runs to 14 residues. The trim removed 5 bases at V and 5 bases at J, leaving 6 bases unmatched.

The chain combines TRBV6-2 or TRBV6-3 with TRBJ1-6; no clear D. CDR3 length equals 16 residues. Germline assignment: CDR1 MNHEY and CDR2 SVGEGT. V was shortened by 2 bases and J by 3 bases, with 11 bases between the two germline ends. The CDR3 region is CASSYQAELYNSPLHF. The CDR3 nucleotides read TGTGCCAGCAGTTACCAGGCTGAACTCTATAATTCACCCCTCCACTTT.

The J gene is TRBJ1-2, the V gene TRBV11-3; D is unclear. V lost 3 bases, J lost 6 bases, and 11 bases lay in between. Per the germline V gene, CDR1 is SGHNT and CDR2 is YENEEA. The length of the CDR3 is 13 residues. CDR3 bases: TGTGCCAGCAGCTTTGGTCAGGTCGATGGCTACACCTTC. It specifies CASSFGQVDGYTF.

This chain connects TRBV5-1 to TRBJ1-1; possible D gene TRBD1, 6 bases. The CDR3 has 18 residues. Germline CDR1 is SGHRS and CDR2 is YFSETQ. Deletions cut 5 bases from V and 0 bases from J, with 23 bases between. The CDR3 here is CASSGTRGTPGMNTEAFF. The DNA of the CDR3 is TGCGCCAGCAGTGGGACACGAGGCACCCCGGGAATGAACACTGAAGCTTTCTTT.

The genes are TRBV2 and TRBJ1-4; 7 positions match TRBD1. From germline, CDR1 is SNHLY and CDR2 FYNNEI. This CDR3 has 15 residues. After removal of 5 bases from V and 2 bases from J, the junction contained 5 bases not matched to a gene. CDR3 in amino acids: CASSLQGTTNEKLFF. The CDR3 coding sequence is TGTGCCAGCAGTCTACAGGGGACTACTAATGAAAAACTGTTTTTT.

This clone has only one observation. CDR3 in amino acids: CATSRGNQRGGRNEQFF. In DNA form, the CDR3 reads TGTGCCACCAGCAGGGGAAACCAGCGGGGGGGCCGAAATGAGCAGTTCTTC. The chain links TRBV15 to TRBJ2-1; 10 bases are shared with TRBD2. CDR3 length: 17 amino acids. The germline V gene has CDR1 LNHNV and CDR2 YYDKDF (reference sequence). The trim removed 3 bases at V and 7 bases at J, leaving 12 bases unmatched.

The chain uses TRBV6-4 and TRBJ1-5, with a possible D match to TRBD1 (6 bases). Germline V gives CDR1 MRHNA, CDR2 SNTAGT. The CDR3 spans 11 residues. Trimming took off 7 bases at V and 9 bases at J, with 10 bases between the two ends. The CDR3: CASTGQRPQHF. The CDR3 nucleotides are TGTGCCAGCACCGGACAGAGGCCCCAGCATTTT.

This chain links TRBV19 with TRBJ2-5; possibly TRBD2 for D (5 bases). V dropped 3 bases and J dropped 7 bases, with 12 bases sitting between them. The CDR3 loop spans 13 amino acids. Germline V gene lookup returns CDR1 LNHDA and CDR2 SQIVND (reference sequence). The DNA for the CDR3 is TGTGCCAGTAGTATCTCGGGAATAGGGACCCAGTACTTC. Protein sequence: CASSISGIGTQYF.